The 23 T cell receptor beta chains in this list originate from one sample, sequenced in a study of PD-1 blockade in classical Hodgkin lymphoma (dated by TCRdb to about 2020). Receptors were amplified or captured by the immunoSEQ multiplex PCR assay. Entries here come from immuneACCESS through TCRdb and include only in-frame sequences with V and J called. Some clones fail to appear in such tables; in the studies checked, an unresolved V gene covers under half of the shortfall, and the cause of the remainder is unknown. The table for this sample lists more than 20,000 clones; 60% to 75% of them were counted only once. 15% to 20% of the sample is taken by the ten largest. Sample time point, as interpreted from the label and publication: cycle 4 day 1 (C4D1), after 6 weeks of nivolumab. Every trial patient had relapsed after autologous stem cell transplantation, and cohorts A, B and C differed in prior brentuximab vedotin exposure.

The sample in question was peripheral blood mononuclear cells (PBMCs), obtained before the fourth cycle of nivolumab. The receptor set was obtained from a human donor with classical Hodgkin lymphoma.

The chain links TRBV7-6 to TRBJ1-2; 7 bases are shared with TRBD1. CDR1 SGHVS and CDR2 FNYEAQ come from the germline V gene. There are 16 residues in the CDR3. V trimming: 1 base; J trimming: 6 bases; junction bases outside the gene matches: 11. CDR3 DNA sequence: TGTGCCAGCAGCTTAGTTAGCAGAGACAGGGTCCATGGCTACACCTTC. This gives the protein CASSLVSRDRVHGYTF.

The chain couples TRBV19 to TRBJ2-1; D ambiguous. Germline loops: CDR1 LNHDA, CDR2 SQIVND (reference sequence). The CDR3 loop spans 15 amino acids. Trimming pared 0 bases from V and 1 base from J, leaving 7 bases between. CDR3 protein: CASSIEGTSYNEQFF. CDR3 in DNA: TGTGCCAGTAGTATAGAGGGCACGTCCTACAATGAGCAGTTCTTC. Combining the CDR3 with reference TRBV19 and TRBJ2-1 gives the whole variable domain DGGITQSPKYLFRKEGQNVTLSCEQNLNHDAMYWYRQDPGQGLRLIYYSQIVNDFQKGDIAEGYSVSREKKESFPLTVTSAQKNPTAFYLCASSIEGTSYNEQFFGPGTRLTVL.

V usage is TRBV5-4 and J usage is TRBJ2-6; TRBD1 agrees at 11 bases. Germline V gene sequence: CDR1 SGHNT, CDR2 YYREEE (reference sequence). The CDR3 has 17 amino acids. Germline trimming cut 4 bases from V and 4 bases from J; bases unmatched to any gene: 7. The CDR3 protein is CASSSGQGASGANVLTF. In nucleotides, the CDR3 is TGTGCCAGCAGCAGTGGACAGGGGGCGTCGGGGGCCAACGTCCTGACTTTC.

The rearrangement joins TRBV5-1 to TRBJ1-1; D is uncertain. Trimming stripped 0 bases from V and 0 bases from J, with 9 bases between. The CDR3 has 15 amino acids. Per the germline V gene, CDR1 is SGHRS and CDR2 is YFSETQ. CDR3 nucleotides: TGCGCCAGCAGCTTGGGGGGTAGACTGAACACTGAAGCTTTCTTT. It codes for CASSLGGRLNTEAFF.

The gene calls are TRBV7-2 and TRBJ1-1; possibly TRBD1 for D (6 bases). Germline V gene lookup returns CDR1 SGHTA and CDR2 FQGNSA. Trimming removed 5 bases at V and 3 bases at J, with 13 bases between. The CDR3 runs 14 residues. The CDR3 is CASSQPGGYTEAFF. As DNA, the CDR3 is TGTGCCAGCAGCCAACCCGGGGGCTACACTGAAGCTTTCTTT.

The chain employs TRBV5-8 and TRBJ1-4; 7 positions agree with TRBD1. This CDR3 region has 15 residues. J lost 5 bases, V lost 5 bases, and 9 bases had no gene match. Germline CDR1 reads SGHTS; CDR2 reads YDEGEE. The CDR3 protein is CASSHTGVPNEKLFF. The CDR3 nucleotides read TGTGCCAGCAGTCATACAGGGGTCCCGAATGAAAAACTGTTTTTT.

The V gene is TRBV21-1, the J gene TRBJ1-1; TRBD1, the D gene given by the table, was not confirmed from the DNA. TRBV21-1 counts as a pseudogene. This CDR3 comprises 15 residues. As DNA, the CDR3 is TGTGCCAGCAGCATACAGACAGGGAGAGGGACTGAAGCTTTCTTT. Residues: CASSIQTGRGTEAFF.

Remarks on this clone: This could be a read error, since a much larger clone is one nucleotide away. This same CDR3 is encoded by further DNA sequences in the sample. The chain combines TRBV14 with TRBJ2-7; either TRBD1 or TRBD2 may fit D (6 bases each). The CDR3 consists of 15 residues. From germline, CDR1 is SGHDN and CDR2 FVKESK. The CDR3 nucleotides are TGTGCTAGCAGCCAAGTCCCGGCAGGGGCGGGGGAGCAGTACTTC. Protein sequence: CASSQVPAGAGEQYF.

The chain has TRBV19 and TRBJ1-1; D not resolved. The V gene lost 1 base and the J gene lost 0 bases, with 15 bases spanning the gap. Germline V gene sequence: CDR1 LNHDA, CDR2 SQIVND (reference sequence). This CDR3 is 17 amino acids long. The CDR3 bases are TGTGCCAGTAGTATAGTAGTGGGCAGGAGAATGAACACTGAAGCTTTCTTT. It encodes CASSIVVGRRMNTEAFF.

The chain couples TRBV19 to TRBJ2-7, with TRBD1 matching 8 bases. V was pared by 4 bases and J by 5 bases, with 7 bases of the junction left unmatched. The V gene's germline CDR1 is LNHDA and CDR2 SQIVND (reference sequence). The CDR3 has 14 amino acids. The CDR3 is CASSTTGARDEQYF. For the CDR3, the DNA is TGTGCCAGTAGTACGACAGGGGCCCGGGACGAGCAGTACTTC. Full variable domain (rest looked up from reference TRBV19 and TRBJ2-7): DGGITQSPKYLFRKEGQNVTLSCEQNLNHDAMYWYRQDPGQGLRLIYYSQIVNDFQKGDIAEGYSVSREKKESFPLTVTSAQKNPTAFYLCASSTTGARDEQYFGPGTRLTVT.

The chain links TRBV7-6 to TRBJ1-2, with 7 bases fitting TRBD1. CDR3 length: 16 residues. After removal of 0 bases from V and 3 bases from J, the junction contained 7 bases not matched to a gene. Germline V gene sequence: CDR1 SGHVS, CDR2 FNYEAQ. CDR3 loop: CASSLAGTGADYGYTF. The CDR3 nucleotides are TGTGCCAGCAGCTTAGCCGGAACAGGGGCGGACTATGGCTACACCTTC.

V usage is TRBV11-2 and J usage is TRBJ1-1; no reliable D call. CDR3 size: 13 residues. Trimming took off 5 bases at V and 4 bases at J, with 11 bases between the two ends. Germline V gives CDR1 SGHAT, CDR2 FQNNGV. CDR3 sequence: CASSLIWSTEAFF. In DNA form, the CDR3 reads TGTGCCAGCAGCCTTATCTGGTCCACTGAAGCTTTCTTT.

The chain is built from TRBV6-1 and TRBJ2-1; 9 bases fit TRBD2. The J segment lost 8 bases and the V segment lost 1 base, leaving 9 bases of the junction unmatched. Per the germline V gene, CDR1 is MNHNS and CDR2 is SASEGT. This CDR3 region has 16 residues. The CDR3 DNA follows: TGTGCCAGCAGTGAAGGGCGTCTCCTAGCGGGATATGAGCAGTTCTTC. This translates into CASSEGRLLAGYEQFF.

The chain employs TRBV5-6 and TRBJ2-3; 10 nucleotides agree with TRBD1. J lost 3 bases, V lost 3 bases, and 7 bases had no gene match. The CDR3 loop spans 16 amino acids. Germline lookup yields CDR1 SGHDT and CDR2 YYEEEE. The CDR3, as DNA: TGTGCCAGCAGCTACCGGGACAGGGGATGGACAGATACGCAGTATTTT. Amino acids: CASSYRDRGWTDTQYF.

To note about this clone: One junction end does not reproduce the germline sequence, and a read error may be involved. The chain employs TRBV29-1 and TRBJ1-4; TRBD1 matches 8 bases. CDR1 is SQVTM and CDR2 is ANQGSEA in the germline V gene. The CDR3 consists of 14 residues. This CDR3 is CSVVSQIGGQGLLF. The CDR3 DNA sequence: TGCAGCGTTGTATCGCAAATTGGAGGACAGGGCCTTCTTTTT.

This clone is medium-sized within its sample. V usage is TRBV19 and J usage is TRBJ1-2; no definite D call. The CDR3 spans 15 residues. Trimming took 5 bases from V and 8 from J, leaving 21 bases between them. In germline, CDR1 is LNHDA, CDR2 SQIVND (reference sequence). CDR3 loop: CASSSDRDLKHGYTF. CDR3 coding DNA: TGTGCCAGTAGTTCTGACCGGGATTTAAAACACGGCTACACCTTC.

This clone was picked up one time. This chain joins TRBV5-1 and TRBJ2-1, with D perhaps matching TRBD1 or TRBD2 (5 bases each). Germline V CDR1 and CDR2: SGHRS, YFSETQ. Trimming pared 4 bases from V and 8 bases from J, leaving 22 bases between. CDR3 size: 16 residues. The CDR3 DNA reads TGCGCCAGCAGCCGGGAATCTTCGAGGCCGACAGATGAGCAGTTCTTC. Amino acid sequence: CASSRESSRPTDEQFF.

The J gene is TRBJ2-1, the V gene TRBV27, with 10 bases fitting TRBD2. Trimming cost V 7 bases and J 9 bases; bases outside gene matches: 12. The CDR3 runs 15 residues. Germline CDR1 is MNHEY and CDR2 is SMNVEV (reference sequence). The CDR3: CASIPTSGVIVEQFF. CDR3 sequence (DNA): TGTGCCAGCATACCTACTAGCGGGGTAATAGTTGAGCAGTTCTTC.

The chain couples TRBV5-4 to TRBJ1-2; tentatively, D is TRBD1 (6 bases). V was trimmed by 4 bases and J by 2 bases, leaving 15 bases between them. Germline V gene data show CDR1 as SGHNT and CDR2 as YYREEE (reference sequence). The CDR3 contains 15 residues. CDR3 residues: CASSTGQWENYGYTF. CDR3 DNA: TGTGCCAGCAGCACGGGACAATGGGAAAACTATGGCTACACCTTC.

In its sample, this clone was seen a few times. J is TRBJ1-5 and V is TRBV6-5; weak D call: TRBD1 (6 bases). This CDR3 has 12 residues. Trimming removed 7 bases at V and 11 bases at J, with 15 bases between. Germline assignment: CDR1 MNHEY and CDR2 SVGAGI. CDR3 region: CASTGPSGAQHF. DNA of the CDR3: TGTGCCAGCACCGGGCCCTCAGGGGCCCAGCATTTT.

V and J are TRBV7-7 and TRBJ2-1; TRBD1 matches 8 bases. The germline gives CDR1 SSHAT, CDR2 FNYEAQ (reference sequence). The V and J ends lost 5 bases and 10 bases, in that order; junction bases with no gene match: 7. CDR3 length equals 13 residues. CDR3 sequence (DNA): TGTGCCAGCAGCGCAGACAGGGGAATCGAGCAGTTCTTC. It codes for CASSADRGIEQFF.

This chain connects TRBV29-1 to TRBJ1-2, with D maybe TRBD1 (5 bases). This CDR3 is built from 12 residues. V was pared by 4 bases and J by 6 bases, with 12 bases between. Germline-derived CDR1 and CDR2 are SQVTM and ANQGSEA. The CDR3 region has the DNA TGCAGCGTTGCGGGGTCGGGGGATGGCTACACCTTC. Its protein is CSVAGSGDGYTF. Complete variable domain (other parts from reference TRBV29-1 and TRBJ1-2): SAVISQKPSRDICQRGTSLTIQCQVDSQVTMMFWYRQQPGQSLTLIATANQGSEATYESGFVIDKFPISRPNLTFSTLTVSNMSPEDSSIYLCSVAGSGDGYTFGSGTRLTVV.

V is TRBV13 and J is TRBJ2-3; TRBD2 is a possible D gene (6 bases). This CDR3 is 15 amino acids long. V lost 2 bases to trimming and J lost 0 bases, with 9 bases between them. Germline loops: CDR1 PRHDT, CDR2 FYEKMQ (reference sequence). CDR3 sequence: CASSLRAGSTDTQYF. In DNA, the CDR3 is TGTGCCAGCAGCTTAAGGGCGGGAAGCACAGATACGCAGTATTTT.